The present TCR beta chain was sequenced within a study of T cell repertoires in cytomegalovirus infection. Study-level background: Public TCR beta signatures were indicative of both CMV infection and a matching HLA type.

Findings and caveats of the study: HLA-C-restricted TCR beta clonotypes specific for CMV led the ex vivo response. Adding up the frequency of public TCR beta families identified people who carried CMV plus the relevant HLA.

The CDR3 has 13 amino acids. V was cut by 5 bases and J by 7 bases, with 12 bases left in between. TCRdb reprocessed the reads via MiXCR and lists one record per CDR3 protein. The table includes hundreds of thousands of distinct CDR3 sequences, 9.6% detected once. Many counts were recorded for this clonotype. What it recognizes is unknown. The chain employs TRBV12-3 or TRBV12-4 and TRBJ2-1; D is unclear. The source of this sequence is a human donor in good health (CMV status not recorded). Some clones in this sample may be carry-over from other donors' samples. What was sequenced was PBMCs. Here the CDR3 reads CASSLLLGNEQFF. In DNA form, the CDR3 reads TGTGCCAGCAGTCTCTTACTTGGGAATGAGCAGTTCTTC.